A single sample is the source of the 27 T cell receptor beta chains below, sequenced in a study of CD8 T cells in Susac syndrome. Random-hexamer reverse transcription was applied to about 0.5 to 1 ug RNA. TCRdb re-called the immunoSEQ multiplex PCR reads with MiXCR, one entry per CDR3 protein. The repertoire has 75,000 to 95,000 distinct CDR3 sequences, about 93% of them found once; the top ten carry approximately 0.5%. The sample comprised CD8+ T cells from PBMCs. These receptors all come from a human donor with Susac syndrome.

The V call is TRBV24-1, the J call TRBJ2-1; TRBD1 agrees at 7 bases. Germline trimming cut 4 bases from V and 3 bases from J; bases unmatched to any gene: 5. This CDR3 has 15 amino acids. CDR1 and CDR2 (germline): KGHDR, SFDVKD. CDR3 in DNA: TGTGCCACCAGTGAGAAGGGGGCCATCTACAATGAGCAGTTCTTC. As protein: CATSEKGAIYNEQFF.

The chain combines TRBV6-6 with TRBJ2-5; D gene unclear. This CDR3 has 11 amino acids. Germline V gene sequence: CDR1 MNHNY, CDR2 SVGAGI (reference sequence). V was trimmed by 2 bases and J by 5 bases, leaving 3 bases between them. CDR3 residues: CASSYGETQYF. Written as DNA, the CDR3 is TGTGCCAGCAGTTACGGGGAGACCCAGTACTTC.

The chain has TRBV27 and TRBJ1-2, with D maybe TRBD1 (5 bases). The CDR3 has 17 residues. CDR1 and CDR2 from the germline V gene are MNHEY and SMNVEV (reference sequence). The V end was cut by 0 bases, the J end by 3 bases, with 17 bases between. The CDR3 DNA sequence: TGTGCCAGCAGTTTATCTATAGGACACCTACGGGACTATGGCTACACCTTC. Translated, it gives CASSLSIGHLRDYGYTF.

The chain uses TRBV12-3 or TRBV12-4 and TRBJ1-6; no definite D call. The CDR3 length is 18 residues. With 1 base removed from V and 0 bases from J, the gap between germline ends came to 13 bases. In DNA form, the CDR3 reads TGTGCCAGCAGTTTAGAGTTGGGCAGGAGCTCCTATAATTCACCCCTCCACTTT. Encoded protein: CASSLELGRSSYNSPLHF.

This chain links TRBV12-3 or TRBV12-4 with TRBJ1-6; 8 bases are a match to TRBD1. The CDR3 length is 17 residues. V lost 8 bases, J lost 0 bases, and 9 bases stayed unmatched. The chain's CDR3 is CASSPETGGSYNSPLHF. The CDR3 DNA is TGTGCCAGCTCACCTGAAACAGGGGGCTCCTATAATTCACCCCTCCACTTT.

This chain joins TRBV6-1 and TRBJ1-2; D is unclear. Looked up from germline, CDR1 is MNHNS and CDR2 is SASEGT. The germline V and J ends were trimmed by 7 bases and 0 bases, with 6 bases remaining between them. The CDR3 has 12 residues. In DNA form, the CDR3 reads TGTGCCAGCACACATACTAACTATGGCTACACCTTC. As protein: CASTHTNYGYTF.

The V call is TRBV2, the J call TRBJ2-5, with a possible D match to TRBD2 (7 bases). The CDR3 is 12 amino acids. Trimming pared 6 bases from V and 11 bases from J, leaving 16 bases between. Germline CDR1 is SNHLY and CDR2 is FYNNEI. This chain's CDR3 is CASSPEGGQQYF. Here the CDR3 DNA reads TGTGCCAGCAGCCCAGAGGGGGGGCAGCAGTACTTC.

This chain connects TRBV19 to TRBJ2-7, with 7 bases fitting TRBD2. This CDR3 is built from 14 residues. Germline V CDR1 and CDR2: LNHDA, SQIVND (reference sequence). V trimming: 6 bases; J trimming: 7 bases; junction bases outside the gene matches: 12. The CDR3 DNA follows: TGTGCCAGTAGCCAGAAGCGGGAAAGAGGAGAGCAGTACTTC. It yields the protein CASSQKRERGEQYF.

In this sample, this clonotype turned up once. The CDR3 sequence is CASTPSTASNQPQHF. The CDR3 DNA reads as TGTGCCAGCACCCCCTCAACAGCTAGCAATCAGCCCCAGCATTTT. The chain has TRBV7-8 and TRBJ1-5; D gene uncertain. Germline V gene sequence: CDR1 SGHVS, CDR2 FQNEAQ. The CDR3 length is 15 residues. V was clipped by 7 bases and J by 0 bases, with 13 bases between them.

This clonotype is a singleton in its sample. The V and J genes are TRBV6-2 or TRBV6-3 and TRBJ2-1; 10 nucleotides match TRBD2. Germline loops: CDR1 MNHEY, CDR2 SVGEGT. CDR3 length: 16 residues. The J segment lost 5 bases and the V segment lost 2 bases, leaving 6 bases of the junction unmatched. CDR3 region: CASSYRTGTSDNEQFF. Written as DNA, the CDR3 is TGTGCCAGCAGTTACCGGACCGGGACTAGCGACAATGAGCAGTTCTTC.

The chain links TRBV27 to TRBJ1-1; 8 bases are shared with TRBD1. Germline values: CDR1 MNHEY, CDR2 SMNVEV (reference sequence). The junction had 11 bases not matched to a gene; V was cut back by 6 bases and J by 5 bases. There are 15 residues in the CDR3. The CDR3 DNA follows: TGTGCCAGCAGACCTCCCGGGACAGGTCGAACTGAAGCTTTCTTT. Translation gives CASRPPGTGRTEAFF.

The J gene is TRBJ1-1, the V gene TRBV30; 7 bases match TRBD1. The germline CDR1 and CDR2 sequences are GTSNPN and SVGIG (reference sequence). The V gene end was trimmed by 2 bases and the J gene end by 5 bases; junction bases not matched to a gene: 8. CDR3 length equals 14 residues. CDR3 in amino acids: CAWSIEQGKTEAFF. For the CDR3, the DNA is TGTGCCTGGAGTATTGAACAGGGGAAGACTGAAGCTTTCTTT.

This chain joins TRBV20-1 and TRBJ1-1; D unresolved. Trimming removed 1 base from V and 0 bases from J, with 3 bases in between. The CDR3 is 12 residues long. Germline V gene data show CDR1 as DFQATT and CDR2 as SNEGSKA (reference sequence). CDR3 DNA sequence: TGCAGTGCTAGAGGGGTGAACACTGAAGCTTTCTTT. Protein product: CSARGVNTEAFF.

V and J are TRBV6-2 or TRBV6-3 and TRBJ2-1; D may be TRBD2 (6 bases). The length of the CDR3 is 18 residues. Trimming left V 2 bases short and J 2 bases short, with 19 bases between. In germline, CDR1 is MNHEY, CDR2 SVGEGT. Here the CDR3 DNA reads TGTGCCAGCAGTTACCTCAGACTAGGGCGTAGTCCCTACAATGAGCAGTTCTTC. The encoded protein is CASSYLRLGRSPYNEQFF.

The V call is TRBV27, the J call TRBJ1-5; a possible D gene is TRBD1 (6 bases). Germline CDR1 and CDR2: MNHEY and SMNVEV (reference sequence). The CDR3 totals 15 residues. V lost 3 bases, J lost 0 bases, and 9 bases lay in between. The chain's CDR3 is CASSLAGASNQPQHF. For the CDR3, the DNA is TGTGCCAGCAGTTTGGCAGGGGCTAGCAATCAGCCCCAGCATTTT.

The rearrangement links TRBV4-3 to TRBJ2-7; 9 positions agree with TRBD2. The CDR3 extends over 15 amino acids. The V segment lost 2 bases and the J segment 4 bases; nucleotides outside the gene matches: 6. CDR1 LGHNA and CDR2 YSLEER come from the germline V gene. The CDR3 here is CASSQLAGERYEQYF. CDR3 bases: TGCGCCAGCAGCCAATTAGCGGGAGAGAGGTACGAGCAGTACTTC.

V gene TRBV7-9 combines with J gene TRBJ2-7; a weak D match, TRBD2 (5 bases). The CDR3 contains 12 residues. The germline CDR1 and CDR2 sequences are SEHNR and FQNEAQ (reference sequence). Trimming took 5 bases from V and 2 from J, leaving 7 bases between them. CDR3 sequence reads: CASSTGAYEQYF. As DNA, the CDR3 is TGTGCCAGCAGCACCGGGGCCTACGAGCAGTACTTC.

V is TRBV6-2 or TRBV6-3 and J is TRBJ2-3; D remains unclear. CDR1 is MNHEY, CDR2 SVGEGT, per germline. The CDR3 sequence is 14 residues long. With 6 bases removed from V and 0 bases from J, the gap between germline ends came to 10 bases. The CDR3 spells CASRSRPSTDTQYF. CDR3 DNA: TGTGCCAGCAGATCCCGCCCTAGCACAGATACGCAGTATTTT.

V gene TRBV20-1 combines with J gene TRBJ2-7, with 7 bases lining up with TRBD1. Germline CDR1 and CDR2: DFQATT and SNEGSKA (reference sequence). This CDR3 spans 15 amino acids. V gave up 0 bases and J gave up 7 bases; unmatched junction bases: 12. The CDR3: CSARDPDRLEGEQYF. DNA for the CDR3: TGCAGTGCTAGAGATCCGGACAGGCTTGAAGGGGAGCAGTACTTC.

The rearrangement uses TRBV11-2 and TRBJ2-7, with 7 bases aligning to TRBD1. From germline, CDR1 is SGHAT and CDR2 FQNNGV. The CDR3 has 12 residues. V was pared by 6 bases and J by 3 bases, with 2 bases of the junction left unmatched. As DNA, the CDR3 is TGTGCCAGCAGTGGGACAGTCTACGAGCAGTACTTC. Translation: CASSGTVYEQYF.

V is TRBV7-9 and J is TRBJ2-5; 10 nucleotides align to TRBD1. CDR1 is SEHNR and CDR2 is FQNEAQ in the germline V gene (reference sequence). V shed 4 bases and J 4 bases; nucleotides not matched to a gene: 6. This CDR3 is built from 15 residues. The CDR3 region is CASSSGQGQGETQYF. The CDR3 nucleotides are TGTGCCAGCAGCTCGGGACAGGGGCAGGGAGAGACCCAGTACTTC.

The chain joins TRBV7-9 to TRBJ2-1, with 11 nucleotides matching TRBD2. CDR3 length equals 17 residues. The V gene end was trimmed by 5 bases and the J gene end by 9 bases; junction bases not matched to a gene: 15. CDR1 and CDR2 (germline): SEHNR, FQNEAQ (reference sequence). The CDR3 DNA reads TGTGCCAGCAGCACACCACGGACTAGCGGGCCACGGGGTGAGCAGTTCTTC. This codes for CASSTPRTSGPRGEQFF.

The chain is built from TRBV13 and TRBJ1-1; D perhaps matches TRBD1 (6 bases). The V and J ends lost 5 bases and 6 bases respectively, with 10 bases between them. Per the germline V gene, CDR1 is PRHDT and CDR2 is FYEKMQ (reference sequence). The CDR3 runs to 12 residues. The CDR3 DNA reads as TGTGCCAGCAGCCTCAGGGGACCTGAAGCTTTCTTT. Translation gives CASSLRGPEAFF.

The V call is TRBV18, the J call TRBJ2-3, with 14 bases lining up with TRBD2. The CDR3 length is 17 residues. With 6 bases clipped from V and 5 bases from J, the junction kept 10 bases outside the gene matches. Per the germline V gene, CDR1 is KGHSH and CDR2 is LQKENI. The DNA for the CDR3 is TGTGCCAGCTCCACCGGGGGACTAGCGGGAGATGGAGATACGCAGTATTTT. The encoded protein is CASSTGGLAGDGDTQYF.

The chain uses TRBV19 and TRBJ1-2; no firm D call. CDR1 is LNHDA, CDR2 SQIVND, per germline (reference sequence). This CDR3 has 12 amino acids. Trimming stripped 5 bases from V and 10 bases from J, with 14 bases between. The CDR3 sequence: CASSLWGEVYTF. In DNA, the CDR3 is TGTGCCAGTAGTCTTTGGGGAGAGGTCTACACCTTC. Supplemented by reference TRBV19 and TRBJ1-2, the full variable domain reads DGGITQSPKYLFRKEGQNVTLSCEQNLNHDAMYWYRQDPGQGLRLIYYSQIVNDFQKGDIAEGYSVSREKKESFPLTVTSAQKNPTAFYLCASSLWGEVYTFGSGTRLTVV.

The gene calls are TRBV18 and TRBJ2-4; the D gene is possibly TRBD2 (6 bases). Germline-derived CDR1 and CDR2 are KGHSH and LQKENI. There are 15 residues in the CDR3. The V end was cut by 2 bases, the J end by 3 bases, with 11 bases between. The chain's CDR3 is CASSPGGGLKNIQYF. CDR3 sequence (DNA): TGTGCCAGCTCACCAGGGGGAGGACTCAAAAACATTCAGTACTTC. The full variable domain, in which reference TRBV18 and TRBJ2-4 provide the parts outside the CDR3, is NAGVMQNPRHLVRRRGQEARLRCSPMKGHSHVYWYRQLPEEGLKFMVYLQKENIIDESGMPKERFSAEFPKEGPSILRIQQVVRGDSAAYFCASSPGGGLKNIQYFGAGTRLSVL.

V usage is TRBV4-3 and J usage is TRBJ2-1, with D maybe TRBD2 (6 bases). The length of the CDR3 is 14 residues. V lost 0 bases and J 5 bases, leaving 8 bases between the germline ends. From germline, CDR1 is LGHNA and CDR2 YSLEER. The CDR3 protein is CASSQEAGNNEQFF. The CDR3 DNA is TGCGCCAGCAGCCAAGAGGCGGGGAACAATGAGCAGTTCTTC.